The next 10 T cell receptor beta chains were all read from a single sample in a study of blood T cells in healthy people across ages. Through a sample-barcoded 5' primer and a J-beta primer mix, a second PCR was run for 7 to 11 cycles. One entry per CDR3 protein results from TCRdb running MiXCR on the 5' RACE reads. The sample holds more than 1 million distinct CDR3 sequences, 40% to 50% seen once. Source material: blood. Receptor source: a woman aged 60 to 75 in good health.

This rearrangement joins TRBV3-1 to TRBJ2-5, with 10 positions matching TRBD1. V dropped 1 base and J dropped 11; count of bases not matched to a gene: 13. Looked up from germline, CDR1 is LGHDT and CDR2 is YNNKEL (reference sequence). The CDR3 consists of 16 residues. The CDR3 sequence is CASSQVGDRGRGEQYF. The DNA for the CDR3 is TGTGCCAGCAGCCAAGTGGGCGACAGGGGGCGTGGAGAGCAGTACTTC.

V gene TRBV7-3 combines with J gene TRBJ2-1, with D maybe TRBD1 (6 bases). Trimming cost V 3 bases and J 7 bases, with 10 bases left between them. Germline lookup yields CDR1 SGHTA and CDR2 FQGTGA. This CDR3 is 13 amino acids long. CDR3 residues: CASSLGDTNEQFF. The CDR3 DNA sequence: TGTGCCAGCAGCTTGGGGGACACAAATGAGCAGTTCTTC.

For this clonotype: Compared with germline, one end of the junction differs, possibly owing to a read error. The rearrangement joins TRBV6-5 to TRBJ2-4; D unclear. CDR1 is MNHEY, CDR2 SVGAGI, per germline. The CDR3 is 12 amino acids. The CDR3 DNA reads TGTGCCAGCAGTGACGACCGGGCCATTCGGTACTTC. This codes for CASSDDRAIRYF.

This clonotype was counted a few times. V usage is TRBV20-1 and J usage is TRBJ2-1, with D tentatively TRBD1 or TRBD2 (6 bases each). The CDR3 consists of 14 residues. Germline assignment: CDR1 DFQATT and CDR2 SNEGSKA (reference sequence). V lost 5 bases and J 4 bases, leaving 15 bases between the germline ends. CDR3 loop: CSALSGGGYNEQFF. The DNA of the CDR3 is TGCAGTGCTCTTAGCGGAGGGGGGTACAATGAGCAGTTCTTC.

The chain is built from TRBV25-1 and TRBJ2-7; perhaps TRBD1 as D (6 bases). Trimming shortened V by 3 bases and J by 0 bases, and 9 bases separated the two germline ends. CDR1 MGHDK and CDR2 SYGVNS come from the germline V gene. CDR3 size: 14 residues. The CDR3 loop is CASSDWTVSYEQYF. In DNA, the CDR3 is TGTGCCAGCAGTGACTGGACAGTCTCCTACGAGCAGTACTTC.

The chain employs TRBV20-1 and TRBJ1-2; D perhaps matches TRBD1 (6 bases). There are 16 residues in the CDR3. CDR1 and CDR2 (germline): DFQATT, SNEGSKA (reference sequence). Trimming removed 1 base from V and 1 base from J, with 16 bases in between. CDR3 bases: TGCAGTGCTAGAGTCTGGACAGCCGAGAATAACTATGGCTACACCTTC. As protein: CSARVWTAENNYGYTF.

The V call is TRBV4-2, the J call TRBJ2-2, with 7 bases fitting TRBD1. CDR3 length: 16 residues. The junction had 5 bases not matched to a gene; V was cut back by 4 bases and J by 0 bases. CDR1 is LGHNA, CDR2 YNFKEQ, per germline. CDR3 nucleotide sequence: TGTGCCAGCAGCCCCCGGGACAGTTCGAACACCGGGGAGCTGTTTTTT. The encoded protein is CASSPRDSSNTGELFF.

The chain employs TRBV9 and TRBJ2-1, with TRBD2 as a possible D gene (6 bases). Trimming removed 7 bases at V and 0 bases at J, with 11 bases between. This CDR3 is 14 amino acids long. CDR1 SGDLS and CDR2 YYNGEE come from the germline V gene. DNA for the CDR3: TGTGCCAGCGGACGGGAGAACTCCTACAATGAGCAGTTCTTC. Translated, it gives CASGRENSYNEQFF.

This clonotype has only a few counts. The genes are TRBV20-1 and TRBJ2-4; D may be TRBD1 (6 bases). Trimming shortened V by 6 bases and J by 4 bases, and 19 bases separated the two germline ends. Germline loops: CDR1 DFQATT, CDR2 SNEGSKA (reference sequence). The length of the CDR3 is 15 residues. In DNA form, the CDR3 reads TGCAGTGCCCCCGAACTCGACAGGACTAAAAACATTCAGTACTTC. It codes for CSAPELDRTKNIQYF.

The genes are TRBV29-1 and TRBJ2-7, with a possible D match to TRBD2 (6 bases). Germline CDR1 reads SQVTM; CDR2 reads ANQGSEA. With 5 bases removed from V and 3 bases from J, the gap between germline ends came to 8 bases. The CDR3 has 11 amino acids. CDR3 sequence: CSVRGFYEQYF. In nucleotides, the CDR3 is TGCAGCGTTCGGGGGTTCTACGAGCAGTACTTC.